The subject of this entry is one T cell receptor (beta chain). Trimming cost V 9 bases and J 9 bases, with 25 bases left between them. This CDR3 region has 15 residues. Germline CDR1 reads KGHDR; CDR2 reads SFDVKD. This entry comes from a study of blood T cell repertoires in COVID-19. Study-wide background: Collection of acute and convalescent COVID-19 samples took place in the United States, Italy and Spain.

As originally analysed: Reference gene primers were amplified, and this amplification served to estimate nucleated cell counts. TCRdb's table, derived via immunoSEQ multiplex PCR, lists solely in-frame clones and lacks some. V, J and clone size are taken as reported in that table, and D and trimming were inferred from the DNA itself. The table records roughly 100,000 clones, more than 80% of them present only once. Material: peripheral blood. The rearrangement uses TRBV24-1 and TRBJ1-2, with D possibly being TRBD1 (5 bases). This receptor was taken from a woman aged 55-70 years with acute or convalescent COVID-19. The CDR3 nucleotides are TGTGCCACCGGGTTATCGGGGGGAGACAAGCCTCGCTACACCTTC. This gives the protein CATGLSGGDKPRYTF.